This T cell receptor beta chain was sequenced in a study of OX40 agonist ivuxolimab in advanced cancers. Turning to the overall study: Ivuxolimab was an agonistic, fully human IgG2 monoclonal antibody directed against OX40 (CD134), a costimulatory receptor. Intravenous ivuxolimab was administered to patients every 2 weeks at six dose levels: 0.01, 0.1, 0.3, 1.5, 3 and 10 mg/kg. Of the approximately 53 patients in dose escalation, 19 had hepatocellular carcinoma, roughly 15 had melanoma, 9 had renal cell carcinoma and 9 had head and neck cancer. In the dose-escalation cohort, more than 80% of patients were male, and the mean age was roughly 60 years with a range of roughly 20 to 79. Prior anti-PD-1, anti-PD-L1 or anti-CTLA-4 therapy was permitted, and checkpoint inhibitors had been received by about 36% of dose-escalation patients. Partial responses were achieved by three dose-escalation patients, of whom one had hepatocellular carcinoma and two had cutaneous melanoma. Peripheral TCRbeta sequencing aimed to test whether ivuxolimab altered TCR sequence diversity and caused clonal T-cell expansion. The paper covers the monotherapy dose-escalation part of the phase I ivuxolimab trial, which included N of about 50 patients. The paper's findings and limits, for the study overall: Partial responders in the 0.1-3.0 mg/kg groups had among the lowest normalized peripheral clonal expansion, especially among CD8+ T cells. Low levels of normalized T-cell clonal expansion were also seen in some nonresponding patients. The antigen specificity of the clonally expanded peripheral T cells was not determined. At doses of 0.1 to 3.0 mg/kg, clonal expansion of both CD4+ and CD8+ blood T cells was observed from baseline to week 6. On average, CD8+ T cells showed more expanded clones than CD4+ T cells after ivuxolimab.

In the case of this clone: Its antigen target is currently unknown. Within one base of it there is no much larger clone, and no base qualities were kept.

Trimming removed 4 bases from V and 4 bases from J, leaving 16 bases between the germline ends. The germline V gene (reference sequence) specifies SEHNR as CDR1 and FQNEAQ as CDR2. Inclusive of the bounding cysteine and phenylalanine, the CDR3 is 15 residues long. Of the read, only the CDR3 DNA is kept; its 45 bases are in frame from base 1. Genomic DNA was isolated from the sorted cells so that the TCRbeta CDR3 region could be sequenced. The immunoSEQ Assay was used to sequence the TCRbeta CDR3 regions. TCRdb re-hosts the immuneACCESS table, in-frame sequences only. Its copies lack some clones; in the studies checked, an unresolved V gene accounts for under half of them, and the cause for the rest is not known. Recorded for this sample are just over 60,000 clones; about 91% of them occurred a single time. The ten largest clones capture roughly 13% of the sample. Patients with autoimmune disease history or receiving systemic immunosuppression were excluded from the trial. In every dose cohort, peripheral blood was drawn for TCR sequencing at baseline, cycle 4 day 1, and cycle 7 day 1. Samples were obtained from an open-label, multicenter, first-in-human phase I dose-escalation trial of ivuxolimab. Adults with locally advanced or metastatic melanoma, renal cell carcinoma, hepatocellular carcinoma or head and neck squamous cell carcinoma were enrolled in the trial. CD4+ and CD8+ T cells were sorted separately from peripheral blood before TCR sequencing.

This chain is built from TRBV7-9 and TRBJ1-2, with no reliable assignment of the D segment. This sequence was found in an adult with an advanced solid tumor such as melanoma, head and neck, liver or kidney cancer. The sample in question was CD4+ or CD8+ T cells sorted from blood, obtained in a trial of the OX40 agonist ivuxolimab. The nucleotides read TGTGCCAGCAGCTACGATGACGGGATGGGCTATGGCTACACCTTC. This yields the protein CASSYDDGMGYGYTF.